This T cell receptor beta chain derives from a study of cytomegalovirus exposure and HLA in healthy donors. The study, taken as a whole, reports: Analyzed later, most CMV-associated TCR beta chains appeared HLA-restricted. With later analysis, a missense DCLRE1C variant became linked to TCR beta V- and J-gene trimming.

Amplification used 60 Vbeta primers and 13 Jbeta primers. Assay: immunoSEQ multiplex PCR; the TCRdb copy retains only in-frame clones and omits some. The sample has 110,000 to 150,000 clones; over 70% are singletons. V shed 6 bases and J 2 bases; nucleotides not matched to a gene: 5. CDR3 size: 14 residues. Per germline, CDR1 SNHLY and CDR2 FYNNEI. This clone was observed a single time. What it binds is unknown. Sample: PBMCs. The chain is built from TRBV2 and TRBJ2-3; the match to TRBD1 covers 7 bases. The source of this sequence is a male donor in good health and CMV-seronegative. This CDR3 reads CASRAGTATDTQYF. The CDR3 DNA reads TGTGCCAGCAGAGCCGGGACAGCCACAGATACGCAGTATTTT.